This T cell receptor beta chain stems from a study of blood T cell repertoires in COVID-19. Germline V lookup: CDR1 MDHEN, CDR2 SYDVKM. V was trimmed by 5 bases and J by 1 base, leaving 20 bases between them. The CDR3 runs to 17 residues. The assay was immunoSEQ multiplex PCR, and TCRdb's table has in-frame clones only and misses some. The profile shows some 79,000 clones, around nine tenths of them singletons. The genes are TRBV28 and TRBJ1-1; the D gene is possibly TRBD1 (6 bases). What was sequenced was peripheral blood. The sequence was collected from a man in his 70s with active or convalescent COVID-19. The CDR3 region is CASSPISRGLTNTEAFF. For the CDR3, the DNA is TGTGCCAGCAGTCCTATAAGCAGGGGTCTAACGAACACTGAAGCTTTCTTT.